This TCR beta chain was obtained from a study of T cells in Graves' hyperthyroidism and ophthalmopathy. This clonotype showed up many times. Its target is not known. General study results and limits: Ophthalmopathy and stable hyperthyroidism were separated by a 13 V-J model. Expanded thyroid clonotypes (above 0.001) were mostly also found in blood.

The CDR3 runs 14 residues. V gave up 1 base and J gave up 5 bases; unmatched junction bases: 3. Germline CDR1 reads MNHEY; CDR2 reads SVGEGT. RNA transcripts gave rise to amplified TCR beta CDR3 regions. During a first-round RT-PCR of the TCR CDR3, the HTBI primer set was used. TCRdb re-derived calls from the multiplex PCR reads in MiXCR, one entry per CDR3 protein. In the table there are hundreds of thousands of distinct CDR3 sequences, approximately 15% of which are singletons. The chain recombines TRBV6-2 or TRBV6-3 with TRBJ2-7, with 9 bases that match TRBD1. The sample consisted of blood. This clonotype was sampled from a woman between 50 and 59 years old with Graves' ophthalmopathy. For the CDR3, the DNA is TGTGCCAGCAGTTACTGGGGACAGGGTGACGAGCAGTACTTC. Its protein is CASSYWGQGDEQYF.